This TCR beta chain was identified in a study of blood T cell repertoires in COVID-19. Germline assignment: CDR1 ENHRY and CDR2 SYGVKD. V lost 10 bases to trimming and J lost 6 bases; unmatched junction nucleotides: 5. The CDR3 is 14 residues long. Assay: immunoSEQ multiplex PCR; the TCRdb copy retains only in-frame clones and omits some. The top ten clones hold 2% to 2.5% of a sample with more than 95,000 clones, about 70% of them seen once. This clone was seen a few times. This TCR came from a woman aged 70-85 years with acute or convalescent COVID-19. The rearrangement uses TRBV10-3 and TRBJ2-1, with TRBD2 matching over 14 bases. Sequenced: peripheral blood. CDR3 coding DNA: TGTGCCACAAAGACTAGCGGGGGGGCCAATGAGCAGTTCTTC. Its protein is CATKTSGGANEQFF.